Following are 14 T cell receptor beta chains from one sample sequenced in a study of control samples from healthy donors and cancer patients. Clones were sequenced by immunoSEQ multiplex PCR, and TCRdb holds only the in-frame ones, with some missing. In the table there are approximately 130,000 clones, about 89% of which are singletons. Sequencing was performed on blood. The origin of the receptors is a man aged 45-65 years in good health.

Here the CDR3 reads CASSLRALNTEAFF. The CDR3 DNA reads TGTGCCAGCAGTTTACGGGCTTTGAACACTGAAGCTTTCTTT. The gene calls are TRBV28 and TRBJ1-1; D ambiguous. Between the trimmed V and J ends, which lost 2 bases and 0 bases, there was a span of 7 bases. Germline CDR1 and CDR2: MDHEN and SYDVKM. This CDR3 has 14 residues.

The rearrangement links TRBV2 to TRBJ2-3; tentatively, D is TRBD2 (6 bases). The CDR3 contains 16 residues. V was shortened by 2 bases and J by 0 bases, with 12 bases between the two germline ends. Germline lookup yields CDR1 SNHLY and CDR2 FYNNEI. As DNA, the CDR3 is TGTGCCAGCAGTGAAATGCGACGGGAGAGCACAGATACGCAGTATTTT. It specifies CASSEMRRESTDTQYF.

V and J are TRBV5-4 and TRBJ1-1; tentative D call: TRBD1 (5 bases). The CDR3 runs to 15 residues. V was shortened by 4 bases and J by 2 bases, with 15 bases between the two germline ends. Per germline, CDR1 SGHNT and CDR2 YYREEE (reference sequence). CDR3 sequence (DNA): TGTGCCAGCAGCCGGTCGGGGACGGTAAACACTGAAGCTTTCTTT. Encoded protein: CASSRSGTVNTEAFF.

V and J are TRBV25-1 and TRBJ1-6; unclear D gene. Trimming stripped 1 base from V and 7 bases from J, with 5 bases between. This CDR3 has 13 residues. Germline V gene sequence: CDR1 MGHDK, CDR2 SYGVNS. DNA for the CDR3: TGTGCCAGCAGTGAATTTCAGAATTCACCCCTCCACTTT. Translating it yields CASSEFQNSPLHF. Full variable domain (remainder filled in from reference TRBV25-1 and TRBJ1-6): EADIYQTPRYLVIGTGKKITLECSQTMGHDKMYWYQQDPGMELHLIHYSYGVNSTEKGDLSSESTVSRIRTEHFPLTLESARPSHTSQYLCASSEFQNSPLHFGNGTRLTVT.

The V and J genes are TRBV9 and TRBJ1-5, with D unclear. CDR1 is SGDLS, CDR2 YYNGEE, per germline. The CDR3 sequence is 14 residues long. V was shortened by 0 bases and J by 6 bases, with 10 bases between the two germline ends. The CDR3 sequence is CASSVGEEVQPQHF. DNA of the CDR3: TGTGCCAGCAGCGTAGGGGAGGAGGTTCAGCCCCAGCATTTT.

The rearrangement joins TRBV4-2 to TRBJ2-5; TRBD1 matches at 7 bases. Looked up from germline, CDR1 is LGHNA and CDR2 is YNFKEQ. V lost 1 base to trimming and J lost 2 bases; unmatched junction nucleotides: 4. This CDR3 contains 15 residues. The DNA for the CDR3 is TGTGCCAGCAGCCAAGTCGAGGGACAGCAAGAGACCCAGTACTTC. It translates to CASSQVEGQQETQYF.

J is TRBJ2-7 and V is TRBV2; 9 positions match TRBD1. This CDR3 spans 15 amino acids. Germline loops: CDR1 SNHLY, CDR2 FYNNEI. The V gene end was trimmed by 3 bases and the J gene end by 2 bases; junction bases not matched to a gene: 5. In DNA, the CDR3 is TGTGCCAGCAGTGACGCGGGACAGGGACCCTACGAGCAGTACTTC. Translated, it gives CASSDAGQGPYEQYF.

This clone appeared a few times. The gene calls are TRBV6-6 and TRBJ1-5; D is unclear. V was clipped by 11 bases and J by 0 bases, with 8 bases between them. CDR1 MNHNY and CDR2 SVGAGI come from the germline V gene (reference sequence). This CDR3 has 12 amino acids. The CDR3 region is CASAVSNQPQHF. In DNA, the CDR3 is TGTGCCTCGGCGGTTAGCAATCAGCCCCAGCATTTT.

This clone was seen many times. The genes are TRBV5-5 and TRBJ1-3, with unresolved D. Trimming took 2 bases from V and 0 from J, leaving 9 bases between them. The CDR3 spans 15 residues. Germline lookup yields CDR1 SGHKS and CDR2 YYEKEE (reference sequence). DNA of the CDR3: TGTGCCAGCAGCTTTTCACTCGTCTCTGGAAACACCATATATTTT. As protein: CASSFSLVSGNTIYF.

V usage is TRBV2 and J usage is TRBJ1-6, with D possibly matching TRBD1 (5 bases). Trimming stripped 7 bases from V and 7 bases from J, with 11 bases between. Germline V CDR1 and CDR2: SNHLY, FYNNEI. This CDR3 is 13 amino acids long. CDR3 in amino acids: CASTGVVNSPLHF. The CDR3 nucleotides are TGTGCCAGCACGGGGGTTGTGAATTCACCCCTCCACTTT.

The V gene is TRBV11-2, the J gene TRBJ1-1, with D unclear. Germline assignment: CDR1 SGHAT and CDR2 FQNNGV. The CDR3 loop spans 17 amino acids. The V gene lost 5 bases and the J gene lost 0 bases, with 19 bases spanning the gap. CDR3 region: CASSPRSPSVLNTEAFF. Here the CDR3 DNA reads TGTGCCAGCAGCCCTCGGTCCCCATCGGTCTTGAACACTGAAGCTTTCTTT.

CDR3 amino acids: CSASGQTSYEQYF. CDR3 sequence (DNA): TGCAGTGCTAGTGGACAGACTTCCTACGAGCAGTACTTC. The V gene is TRBV20-1, the J gene TRBJ2-7; a weak D match, TRBD1 (6 bases). Germline CDR1 reads DFQATT; CDR2 reads SNEGSKA (reference sequence). The CDR3 length is 13 residues. Trimming took off 3 bases at V and 1 base at J, with 10 bases between the two ends.

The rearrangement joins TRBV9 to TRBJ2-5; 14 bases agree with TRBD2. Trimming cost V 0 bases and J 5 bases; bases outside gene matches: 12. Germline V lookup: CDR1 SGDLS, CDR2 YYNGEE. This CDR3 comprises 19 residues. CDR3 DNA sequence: TGTGCCAGCAGCGTAGAGGGGACTAGCGGGGGATCTGTACGGGAGACCCAGTACTTC. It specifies CASSVEGTSGGSVRETQYF. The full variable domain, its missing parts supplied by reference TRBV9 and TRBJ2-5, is DSGVTQTPKHLITATGQRVTLRCSPRSGDLSVYWYQQSLDQGLQFLIQYYNGEERAKGNILERFSAQQFPDLHSELNLSSLELGDSALYFCASSVEGTSGGSVRETQYFGPGTRLLVL.

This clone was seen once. The CDR3 nucleotides read TGTGCCAGCAGCTTTTCTACTAGCGGGGGGCCTAGCTCCTACAATGAGCAGTTCTTC. It yields the protein CASSFSTSGGPSSYNEQFF. This chain connects TRBV5-6 to TRBJ2-1, with 12 bases fitting TRBD2. The CDR3 has 19 residues. Germline V gene sequence: CDR1 SGHDT, CDR2 YYEEEE. The junction had 9 bases not matched to a gene; V was cut back by 2 bases and J by 0 bases.